These 2 T cell receptor beta chains share one sample of origin, sequenced in a study of T cells in Graves' hyperthyroidism and ophthalmopathy. TCR beta CDR3 regions were amplified from RNA. HTBI primers drove first-round RT-PCR of the TCR CDR3. TCRdb re-analysed the multiplex PCR reads in MiXCR, keeping a single row per CDR3 protein. In the table there are a few hundred thousand distinct CDR3 sequences, 46% of which are singletons. Source material: peripheral blood or thyroid tissue (not recorded which). The receptors originated from an adult woman with Graves' disease, either hyperthyroidism or ophthalmopathy (not recorded which).

This chain links TRBV5-6 with TRBJ1-5, with 7 bases identical to TRBD1. CDR3 length: 15 amino acids. Per germline, CDR1 SGHDT and CDR2 YYEEEE. Germline trimming cut 4 bases from V and 6 bases from J; bases unmatched to any gene: 10. The CDR3 loop is CASSHGTAPGQPQHF. CDR3 nucleotides: TGTGCCAGCAGCCACGGGACAGCACCTGGTCAGCCCCAGCATTTT.

As regards this clonotype: This may be a read error, as it is one base from a much larger clone. The chain uses TRBV12-3 or TRBV12-4 and TRBJ2-7; D is undetermined. The CDR3 loop spans 11 amino acids. Trimming pared 6 bases from V and 6 bases from J, leaving 9 bases between. In DNA, the CDR3 is TGTGCCAGCAGACGGGTGGGCGAGCAGTACTTC. Its protein is CASRRVGEQYF.